This T cell receptor (beta chain) originates from a study of T cell repertoires in aging, cancer and after chemotherapy. Looking at the study overall: Pre- and post-chemotherapy samples were paired from glioblastoma patients treated with temozolomide-based therapy.

Germline V lookup: CDR1 MNHEY, CDR2 SMNVEV (reference sequence). V lost 6 bases to trimming and J lost 6 bases, with 14 bases between them. The CDR3 runs 13 residues. Amplification of TCR beta used genomic DNA extracted from peripheral blood. TRB rearrangements spanning V, D and J were amplified using mixed TRB-A/B primers. TCRdb processed the multiplex PCR reads anew with MiXCR; each CDR3 protein has one entry. The sample includes over 800 distinct CDR3 sequences, roughly 85% of them seen just once. The sequenced sample was blood. This receptor was identified in a human donor with a solid tumor. This chain uses TRBV27 with TRBJ1-2, with TRBD1 as a possible D gene (5 bases). CDR3 amino acids: CASRPSGGDGYTF. The CDR3 DNA reads as TGTGCCAGCAGGCCCTCTGGGGGAGATGGCTACACCTTC.